The rows below give T cell receptor beta chains drawn from one sample of a study of CD8 T cells in Susac syndrome. Using its own MiXCR run on the immunoSEQ multiplex PCR reads, TCRdb lists one record per CDR3 protein. Seen here are over 100,000 distinct CDR3 sequences, roughly 94% observed once, and the top ten hold about 0.27%. The sample was CD8+ T cells from PBMCs. These receptor sequences come from a human donor with Susac syndrome. CDR3s include the opening cysteine and the closing phenylalanine or tryptophan. The D gene is left open where the match is weak. Only part of the rows carry a size: once, few, many, or a class if the clone is expanded.

d_gene,abundance,j_gene,v_gene,CDR3aa,CDR3nt
NA,NA,TRBJ2-7,TRBV5-6,CASSLRRVYEQYF,TGTGCCAGCAGCTTGCGCAGGGTCTACGAGCAGTACTTC
NA,few,TRBJ2-1,TRBV11-1,CASSLGAGEQFF,TGTGCCAGCAGCTTAGGGGCGGGGGAGCAGTTCTTC
TRBD1,NA,TRBJ2-5,TRBV3-1,CASSHPGQGQETQYF,TGTGCCAGCAGCCACCCGGGACAGGGACAAGAGACCCAGTACTTC
NA,NA,TRBJ2-2,TRBV24-1,CATSDQSQGSGELFF,TGTGCCACCAGTGACCAATCCCAGGGGTCCGGGGAGCTGTTTTTT
NA,NA,TRBJ2-1,TRBV6-2/TRBV6-3,CASSYPEDEQFF,TGTGCCAGCAGTTACCCAGAAGATGAGCAGTTCTTC
NA,NA,TRBJ2-7,TRBV29-1,CSVDNAETYEQYF,TGCAGCGTTGATAACGCGGAAACCTACGAGCAGTACTTC
NA,NA,TRBJ2-3,TRBV3-1,CASSQEAGTDTQYF,TGTGCCAGCAGCCAAGAGGCCGGCACAGATACGCAGTATTTT
NA,NA,TRBJ2-7,TRBV27,CASWGRTSYEQYF,TGTGCCAGCTGGGGGAGGACTTCCTACGAGCAGTACTTC
NA,NA,TRBJ1-2,TRBV14,CASSQAGRKANYGYTF,TGTGCCAGCAGCCAAGCCGGACGGAAAGCTAACTATGGCTACACCTTC
NA,NA,TRBJ2-2,TRBV29-1,CSVEWRGGELFF,TGCAGCGTTGAATGGAGGGGCGGGGAGCTGTTTTTT
TRBD2,NA,TRBJ2-3,TRBV9,CASSARLASSTDTQYF,TGTGCCAGCAGCGCGAGACTAGCGAGTAGCACAGATACGCAGTATTTT
NA,NA,TRBJ2-1,TRBV13,CASSQTSLEQFF,TGTGCCAGCAGCCAGACTAGTCTAGAGCAGTTCTTC
NA,NA,TRBJ1-1,TRBV5-1,CASRGRSHTEAFF,TGCGCCAGCAGGGGCAGGTCTCACACTGAAGCTTTCTTT
NA,NA,TRBJ1-2,TRBV29-1,CSVEDLENYGYTF,TGCAGCGTTGAAGATTTGGAAAACTATGGCTACACCTTC
NA,once,TRBJ2-7,TRBV6-2/TRBV6-3,CASKNRGLNEQYF,TGTGCCAGCAAGAACAGGGGACTAAACGAGCAGTACTTC
NA,NA,TRBJ1-1,TRBV9,CASSVARGADTEAFF,TGTGCCAGCAGCGTAGCAAGGGGCGCGGACACTGAAGCTTTCTTT
NA,few,TRBJ2-1,TRBV3-1,CASSPAGNEQFF,TGTGCCAGCAGCCCTGCAGGGAATGAGCAGTTCTTC
NA,NA,TRBJ2-1,TRBV6-5,CASSYSGNEQFF,TGTGCCAGCAGTTACTCGGGGAACGAGCAGTTCTTC
TRBD1,once,TRBJ2-1,TRBV29-1,CSVGQGRNEQFF,TGCAGCGTTGGACAGGGTCGCAATGAGCAGTTCTTC
TRBD1,NA,TRBJ2-7,TRBV27,CASSPGTGGYEQYF,TGTGCCAGCAGTCCTGGGACAGGGGGCTACGAGCAGTACTTC
NA,NA,TRBJ1-5,TRBV4-3,CASSQDGQVNQPQHF,TGCGCCAGCAGCCAAGACGGGCAGGTAAATCAGCCCCAGCATTTT
TRBD1,NA,TRBJ1-1,TRBV20-1,CSASGTGGDTEAFF,TGCAGTGCTAGTGGGACAGGGGGGGACACTGAAGCTTTCTTT
TRBD1,once,TRBJ1-6,TRBV30,CAWSLGQDNSPLHF,TGTGCCTGGAGTTTAGGACAGGATAATTCACCCCTCCACTTT
NA,NA,TRBJ2-1,TRBV20-1,CSAEDNQAYNEQFF,TGCAGTGCCGAGGACAATCAAGCCTACAATGAGCAGTTCTTC
TRBD1,NA,TRBJ2-3,TRBV15,CATSRETGTHTDTQYF,TGTGCCACCAGCAGGGAGACAGGGACCCACACAGATACGCAGTATTTT